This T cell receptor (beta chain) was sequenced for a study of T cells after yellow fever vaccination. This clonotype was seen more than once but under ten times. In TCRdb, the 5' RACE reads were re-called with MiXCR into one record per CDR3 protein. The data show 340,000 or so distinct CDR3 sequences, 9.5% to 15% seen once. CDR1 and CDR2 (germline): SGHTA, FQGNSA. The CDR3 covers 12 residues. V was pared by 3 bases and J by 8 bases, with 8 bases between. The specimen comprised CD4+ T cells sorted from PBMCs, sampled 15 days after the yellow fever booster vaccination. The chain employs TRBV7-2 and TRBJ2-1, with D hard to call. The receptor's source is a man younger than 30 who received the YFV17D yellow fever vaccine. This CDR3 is CASSFLVYEQFF. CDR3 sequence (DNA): TGTGCCAGCAGCTTTCTTGTATATGAGCAGTTCTTC.